One and the same sample provided the 24 T cell receptor beta chains below, sequenced in a study of tumor and adjacent non-tumor tissue in lung cancer. No cell sorting was done before RNA was extracted from the tissue. TCRbeta libraries were built with three rounds of nested PCR, modified from ARM-PCR. TCRdb recomputed calls from the multiplex PCR reads with MiXCR, one row per CDR3 protein. The sample yields 120,000 or so distinct CDR3 sequences, approximately 66% seen once. Specimen: lung tumor tissue. These receptors originate from a man younger than 40 with non-small cell lung cancer.

About this clonotype itself: One end of the junction does not line up with germline, which may come from a read error. This chain connects TRBV12-3 or TRBV12-4 to TRBJ1-1; D not certain. CDR3 length equals 13 residues. The CDR3 DNA follows: TGTGCCAGCAGCCCATGGGTGTACAGTGAAGCCTTCTTT. It yields the protein CASSPWVYSEAFF.

For this clonotype: This clone may be a read error of a much larger clone one base away. The V gene is TRBV5-4, the J gene TRBJ2-5; D ambiguous. The V gene's germline CDR1 is SGHNT and CDR2 YYREEE (reference sequence). The CDR3 runs to 14 residues. CDR3 in amino acids: CVSSLASKMETQYF. CDR3 sequence (DNA): TGTGTCAGCAGCTTGGCCTCTAAGATGGAGACCCAGTACTTC.

Points on this clonotype: It may be a read error: a sequence one base away is much more abundant. The rearrangement links TRBV6-2 or TRBV6-3 to TRBJ2-2, with D possibly matching TRBD1 (5 bases). CDR1 MNHEY and CDR2 SVGEGT come from the germline V gene. This CDR3 region has 14 residues. The CDR3 nucleotides read TGTGCCAGCAACCTGGGGCAGAACACCTGGGAGCTGTTTTTT. Translating gives CASNLGQNTWELFF.

A word on this clonotype: Germline is not matched at one junction end, which may reflect a read error. The V call is TRBV20-1, the J call TRBJ1-2, with a possible D match to TRBD1 (5 bases). Germline lookup yields CDR1 DFQATT and CDR2 SNEGSKA (reference sequence). This CDR3 is 14 amino acids long. The CDR3 is CSAREVRGDYGYTF. As DNA, the CDR3 is TGCAGTGCTAGAGAGGTTAGGGGAGACTATGGCTACACTTTC.

This clonotype was found many times. V is TRBV29-1 and J is TRBJ2-7, with 11 bases identical to TRBD1. There are 14 residues in the CDR3. With 7 bases clipped from V and 7 bases from J, the junction kept 12 bases outside the gene matches. Germline CDR1 reads SQVTM; CDR2 reads ANQGSEA. The CDR3 loop is CSAFRGQGASEQYF. For the CDR3, the DNA is TGCAGCGCCTTCCGCGGACAGGGGGCGTCTGAGCAGTACTTC.

In regard to this clonotype: This sequence may be a read error, since a much larger clone differs from it by one base. The chain combines TRBV12-3 or TRBV12-4 with TRBJ2-1; D gene uncertain. The CDR3 sequence is 12 residues long. The CDR3: CSSSRVLNEQFF. CDR3 nucleotide sequence: TGTTCCAGCAGTCGCGTACTCAATGAGCAGTTCTTC.

About this clonotype itself: Since no conserved phenylalanine or tryptophan closes the CDR3, a read error is the likely cause. The chain joins TRBV6-5 to TRBJ2-3; D gene ambiguous. This CDR3 is 14 amino acids long. The germline CDR1 and CDR2 sequences are MNHEY and SVGAGI. CDR3 residues: CASSSFRSIDTQYS. CDR3 coding DNA: TGTGCCAGCAGTTCTTTCCGGAGCATAGATACGCAGTATTCT.

This chain connects TRBV12-3 or TRBV12-4 to TRBJ2-2, with D tentatively TRBD1 or TRBD2 (5 bases each). The CDR3 covers 13 residues. V was trimmed by 4 bases and J by 9 bases, leaving 12 bases between them. The chain's CDR3 is CASSWDVHRELFF. CDR3 DNA sequence: TGTGCCAGCAGTTGGGACGTCCACCGGGAGCTGTTTTTT.

Concerning this clonotype itself: One junction end disagrees with the germline gene, perhaps due to a read error. The chain employs TRBV11-2 and TRBJ2-2, with 10 bases aligning to TRBD2. Germline V gene lookup returns CDR1 SGHAT and CDR2 FQNNGV. This CDR3 is 16 amino acids long. CDR3 loop: CASSPQPAGGPGELFF. The CDR3 nucleotides read TGTGCCAGCAGCCCCCAGCCAGCGGGAGGGCCCGGGGAGTTGTTTTTT.

Only a few counts were recorded for this clonotype. The gene calls are TRBV6-5 and TRBJ1-3; D gene unclear. V shed 6 bases and J shed 2 bases, with 11 bases lying between them. The CDR3 has 14 amino acids. CDR1 and CDR2 from the germline V gene are MNHEY and SVGAGI. The DNA of the CDR3 is TGTGCCAGCAGAACGAAAGTAACTGGAAACACCATATATTTT. This translates into CASRTKVTGNTIYF.

This clonotype showed up many times. The CDR3: CASSLEDGYTF. The CDR3 DNA reads TGTGCCAGCAGCTTAGAGGATGGCTACACCTTC. The gene calls are TRBV11-2 and TRBJ1-2; no firm D call. Germline V CDR1 and CDR2: SGHAT, FQNNGV. CDR3 size: 11 residues. Trimming removed 0 bases from V and 6 bases from J, with 2 bases in between. The full variable domain, rest sourced from reference TRBV11-2 and TRBJ1-2, is EAGVAQSPRYKIIEKRQSVAFWCNPISGHATLYWYQQILGQGPKLLIQFQNNGVVDDSQLPKDRFSAERLKGVDSTLKIQPAKLEDSAVYLCASSLEDGYTFGSGTRLTVV.

The chain has TRBV4-1 and TRBJ2-7, with D tentatively TRBD1 (6 bases). This CDR3 contains 16 residues. Trimming took 0 bases from V and 3 from J, leaving 15 bases between them. Germline values: CDR1 MGHRA, CDR2 YSYEKL. CDR3: CASSQDETGEVYEQYF. The DNA of the CDR3 is TGCGCCAGCAGCCAAGACGAGACAGGAGAGGTCTACGAGCAGTACTTC.

In its sample, this clonotype was seen many times. This sequence joins TRBV6-1 and TRBJ1-1; D call uncertain. Trimming stripped 6 bases from V and 4 bases from J, with 6 bases between. The CDR3 has 11 amino acids. Germline V gene lookup returns CDR1 MNHNS and CDR2 SASEGT. CDR3 in amino acids: CASSRGTEAFF. DNA of the CDR3: TGTGCCAGCAGCCGGGGCACTGAAGCTTTCTTT.

CDR3 in amino acids: CANRQEGIGNSPLHF. The CDR3, as DNA: TGTGCCAATAGACAGGAGGGCATCGGTAATTCACCCCTCCACTTT. The chain joins TRBV12-3 or TRBV12-4 to TRBJ1-6, with D possibly TRBD1 on 6 matching bases. The CDR3 length is 15 residues. The germline V and J ends were trimmed by 10 bases and 6 bases, with 19 bases remaining between them.

This clonotype was seen more than once but under ten times. This sequence may be a read error, since a much larger clone differs from it by one base. No conserved phenylalanine or tryptophan ends this CDR3, so it is likely a read error. The chain is built from TRBV11-3 and TRBJ2-1; D unclear. Trimming cost V 1 base and J 1 base, with 11 bases left between them. Germline loops: CDR1 SGHNT, CDR2 YENEEA. The length of the CDR3 is 16 residues. The CDR3 loop reads CASSLVRPVSYNEQFI. CDR3 nucleotide sequence: TGTGCCAGCAGCTTAGTTAGGCCGGTATCCTACAATGAGCAGTTCATC.

About this clonotype: Its ends do not fully match the called genes, so a read error is possible. The rearrangement uses TRBV12-3 or TRBV12-4 and TRBJ1-1, with D possibly matching TRBD1 (6 bases). This CDR3 region has 14 residues. The CDR3 sequence: CASKKDRLNSEAFF. The CDR3 bases are TGTGCCAGCAAAAAGGACAGATTGAACTCTGAAGCTTTCTTC.

This clonotype came up many times. This sequence joins TRBV20-1 and TRBJ2-1; TRBD2 aligns across 10 bases. The CDR3 is 14 residues long. Trimming cost V 5 bases and J 3 bases; bases outside gene matches: 4. Germline assignment: CDR1 DFQATT and CDR2 SNEGSKA (reference sequence). CDR3 nucleotides: TGCAGTGCTTCTAGCGGGAGTGACTACAATGAGCAGTTCTTC. It translates to CSASSGSDYNEQFF.

Worth noting for this clonotype: A much larger clone differs by one base, so this may be a read error. The chain joins TRBV29-1 to TRBJ2-5; 9 bases are a match to TRBD1. CDR1 and CDR2 from the germline V gene are SQVTM and ANQGSEA. The CDR3 length is 13 residues. This CDR3 reads CSGWTGAKEIQYF. The CDR3 coding sequence is TGCAGCGGTTGGACAGGGGCCAAAGAGATCCAGTACTTC.

This clonotype has a handful of counts. The rearrangement joins TRBV7-9 to TRBJ2-5; D is uncertain. The germline CDR1 and CDR2 sequences are SEHNR and FQNEAQ (reference sequence). The CDR3 contains 12 residues. With 2 bases removed from V and 5 bases from J, the gap between germline ends came to 6 bases. CDR3 sequence reads: CASSLTRETQYF. The CDR3, as DNA: TGTGCCAGCAGCTTAACCAGGGAGACCCAGTACTTC.

This clonotype was observed a few times. A much larger clone differs by one base, so this may be a read error. V usage is TRBV6-4 and J usage is TRBJ2-3; D unresolved. V gave up 4 bases and J gave up 0 bases, with 5 bases separating them. Germline loops: CDR1 MRHNA, CDR2 SNTAGT. This CDR3 has 13 amino acids. CDR3 bases: TGTGCCAGCAGTGTGACTAGCACAGATACGCAGTATTTT. The encoded protein is CASSVTSTDTQYF.

The chain has TRBV11-2 and TRBJ2-1; 8 bases map to TRBD2. CDR3 length: 16 amino acids. The germline V gene has CDR1 SGHAT and CDR2 FQNNGV. The CDR3 loop reads CVISLYPGGRYNEQFF. The CDR3 DNA reads TGTGTCATCAGCTTATACCCGGGAGGGAGGTACAATGAGCAGTTCTTC.

This clonotype was counted at least ten times. V and J are TRBV7-2 and TRBJ2-1; 15 nucleotides agree with TRBD2. Germline-derived CDR1 and CDR2 are SGHTA and FQGNSA. The CDR3 length is 20 residues. The junction had 12 bases not matched to a gene; V was cut back by 5 bases and J by 1 base. The CDR3 coding sequence is TGTGCCAGCAGCCGCCTGCCCCCGGGACTAGCGGGAGGATCCTACAATGAGCAGTTCTTC. It translates to CASSRLPPGLAGGSYNEQFF.

Turning to this clonotype: Mismatch with germline at one junction end may stem from a read error. The rearrangement joins TRBV11-3 to TRBJ2-3, with a possible D match to TRBD2 (6 bases). Germline V gene lookup returns CDR1 SGHNT and CDR2 YENEEA. CDR3 length: 15 amino acids. The CDR3 region is CASSLASVAADTQYF. The DNA for the CDR3 is TGCGCCAGCAGCTTAGCTAGCGTGGCCGCAGATACGCAGTATTTT.

A word on this clonotype: Sequence at one end of the junction differs from germline and may be a read error. This sequence joins TRBV24-1 and TRBJ2-1; 7 bases are a match to TRBD2. The germline gives CDR1 KGHDR, CDR2 SFDVKD. The CDR3 spans 15 residues. CDR3 in amino acids: CATGTTTRSCNEQFF. The CDR3 nucleotides read TGTGCCACCGGGACTACTACCCGCTCCTGCAATGAGCAGTTCTTC.